The 19 T cell receptor beta chains given below trace back to one sample, sequenced in a study of shared clonotypes between healthy human individuals. Data came from immunoSEQ multiplex PCR; TCRdb stores just in-frame clones and leaves some out. The sample carries about 1.5 million clones, over 95% recorded once. Sequencing was carried out using naive CD4+ T cells sorted from blood. Subset: CD45RA+ positively selected. These receptors were obtained from a man aged 25 to 40 in good health.

This clone was seen only once. The chain joins TRBV11-2 to TRBJ2-3; 9 nucleotides agree with TRBD1. This CDR3 contains 16 residues. V gave up 4 bases and J gave up 3 bases; unmatched junction bases: 8. In germline, CDR1 is SGHAT, CDR2 FQNNGV. The CDR3 reads CASSSNRGRATDTQYF. CDR3 sequence (DNA): TGTGCCAGCAGCTCCAACAGGGGGCGGGCTACAGATACGCAGTATTTT.

V gene TRBV6-1 combines with J gene TRBJ1-1; D gene unclear. Germline V lookup: CDR1 MNHNS, CDR2 SASEGT. Deletions cut 1 base from V and 3 bases from J, with 6 bases between. This CDR3 has 13 amino acids. The CDR3 coding sequence is TGTGCCAGCAGTGAAGACGGATACACTGAAGCTTTCTTT. It is translated as CASSEDGYTEAFF.

The rearrangement joins TRBV11-2 to TRBJ1-2; D is ambiguous. The CDR3 extends over 13 amino acids. Trimming left V 5 bases short and J 4 bases short, with 11 bases between. CDR1 and CDR2 (germline): SGHAT, FQNNGV. CDR3 region: CASSLLTSYGYTF. DNA of the CDR3: TGTGCCAGCAGCCTTCTGACGAGCTATGGCTACACCTTC.

The genes are TRBV19 and TRBJ1-2; a weak D match, TRBD1 (6 bases). Germline CDR1 is LNHDA and CDR2 is SQIVND (reference sequence). The ends were cut back, 3 bases at V and 4 bases at J, with 15 bases in the middle. The CDR3 loop spans 15 amino acids. Here the CDR3 reads CASSMAGARGYGYTF. The CDR3 bases are TGTGCCAGTAGTATGGCAGGGGCTCGGGGCTATGGCTACACCTTC. The variable domain in full, completed from reference TRBV19 and TRBJ1-2, reads DGGITQSPKYLFRKEGQNVTLSCEQNLNHDAMYWYRQDPGQGLRLIYYSQIVNDFQKGDIAEGYSVSREKKESFPLTVTSAQKNPTAFYLCASSMAGARGYGYTFGSGTRLTVV.

The chain joins TRBV7-6 to TRBJ2-1, with 8 bases identical to TRBD1. CDR1 and CDR2 from the germline V gene are SGHVS and FNYEAQ. The CDR3 sequence is 15 residues long. Losses at the gene ends were 1 base for V and 5 bases for J; bases not matched to a gene: 4. The CDR3 DNA is TGTGCCAGCAGCTTAGTGTACAGGGGGAACAATGAGCAGTTCTTC. This translates into CASSLVYRGNNEQFF.

This clone was seen a few times. V gene TRBV19 combines with J gene TRBJ1-5, with 8 nucleotides matching TRBD1. Germline V gene lookup returns CDR1 LNHDA and CDR2 SQIVND (reference sequence). The CDR3 extends over 14 amino acids. J gave up 10 bases and V 3 bases, and 8 bases lay outside the gene matches. Here the CDR3 reads CASSIGQGANPQHF. CDR3 nucleotide sequence: TGTGCCAGTAGTATCGGGCAGGGGGCGAATCCCCAGCATTTT.

V usage is TRBV28 and J usage is TRBJ2-1; 11 bases match TRBD2. CDR3 length: 15 amino acids. J lost 7 bases, V lost 3 bases, and 5 bases had no gene match. The germline CDR1 and CDR2 sequences are MDHEN and SYDVKM. CDR3 DNA sequence: TGTGCCAGCAGTTTTCTAGCGGGAGGAGGGAATGAGCAGTTCTTC. This encodes CASSFLAGGGNEQFF.

Only one count was recorded for this clone. V usage is TRBV5-1 and J usage is TRBJ2-1; TRBD2 aligns across 12 bases. CDR1 SGHRS and CDR2 YFSETQ come from the germline V gene. The CDR3 is 18 amino acids. J lost 8 bases, V lost 1 base, and 13 bases had no gene match. The DNA of the CDR3 is TGCGCCAGCAGCTTGCCCGCCTTGGGACTAGCGGGCGGGGATGAGCAGTTCTTC. Residues: CASSLPALGLAGGDEQFF.

This clone showed up just once. The same CDR3 can be traced to other DNA sequences in this sample. The rearrangement joins TRBV9 to TRBJ2-3; a possible D gene is TRBD2 (6 bases). This CDR3 spans 14 amino acids. CDR1 SGDLS and CDR2 YYNGEE come from the germline V gene. Trimming took 0 bases from V and 6 from J, leaving 11 bases between them. CDR3 sequence: CASSVAGSGDTQYF. The CDR3 nucleotides are TGTGCCAGCAGCGTAGCCGGGAGTGGCGATACGCAGTATTTT.

The chain links TRBV7-2 to TRBJ2-7; the D gene is possibly TRBD1 (6 bases). In germline, CDR1 is SGHTA, CDR2 FQGNSA. The length of the CDR3 is 16 residues. The V and J ends lost 0 bases and 9 bases respectively, with 21 bases between them. The CDR3 bases are TGTGCCAGCAGCTTAGCTCCACAGGGCCCCTCTACGATGCAGTACTTC. This codes for CASSLAPQGPSTMQYF.

The chain combines TRBV4-3 with TRBJ1-2; 8 bases align to TRBD1. V lost 4 bases, J lost 5 bases, and 3 bases stayed unmatched. Germline V gene lookup returns CDR1 LGHNA and CDR2 YSLEER. The CDR3 has 13 amino acids. In DNA, the CDR3 is TGCGCCAGCAGCCCGACAGGGGAATATGGCTACACCTTC. Translation: CASSPTGEYGYTF.

The chain carries TRBV5-4 and TRBJ2-2; TRBD2 matches at 8 bases. J lost 0 bases, V lost 6 bases, and 7 bases had no gene match. The CDR3 totals 16 residues. Germline V lookup: CDR1 SGHNT, CDR2 YYREEE (reference sequence). The CDR3 DNA is TGTGCCAGCACCCGCTTAGCGGGACCGAACACCGGGGAGCTGTTTTTT. Translation gives CASTRLAGPNTGELFF.

The rearrangement uses TRBV14 and TRBJ1-5; D not resolved. Trimming left V 5 bases short and J 0 bases short, with 11 bases between. This CDR3 spans 15 amino acids. Germline loops: CDR1 SGHDN, CDR2 FVKESK. Here the CDR3 reads CASSARPYSNQPQHF. For the CDR3, the DNA is TGTGCCAGCAGCGCCCGGCCATATAGCAATCAGCCCCAGCATTTT.

Note on this clone: Other nucleotide sequences in the sample specify the same CDR3. This chain connects TRBV7-2 to TRBJ2-1, with unresolved D. V lost 4 bases, J lost 2 bases, and 6 bases lay in between. In germline, CDR1 is SGHTA, CDR2 FQGNSA. The CDR3 is made up of 13 amino acids. The CDR3: CASSSQTYNEQFF. DNA of the CDR3: TGTGCCAGCAGCTCCCAGACCTACAATGAGCAGTTCTTC.

The gene calls are TRBV5-1 and TRBJ1-1, with a tentative D call TRBD1 (6 bases). V was trimmed by 2 bases and J by 2 bases, leaving 10 bases between them. Germline CDR1 reads SGHRS; CDR2 reads YFSETQ. CDR3 length equals 14 residues. CDR3 in DNA: TGCGCCAGCAGCTTCTCAGGGGCCAACACTGAAGCTTTCTTT. It yields the protein CASSFSGANTEAFF.

The chain has TRBV11-2 and TRBJ2-7, with D uncertain. With 7 bases removed from V and 6 bases from J, the gap between germline ends came to 16 bases. This CDR3 region has 13 residues. Germline assignment: CDR1 SGHAT and CDR2 FQNNGV. The CDR3 DNA is TGTGCCAGCAACATCGACGGGCGCGGCGAGCAGTACTTC. This gives the protein CASNIDGRGEQYF.

This chain uses TRBV10-3 with TRBJ2-2; D perhaps matches TRBD1 (5 bases). CDR3 size: 15 residues. V lost 6 bases, J lost 3 bases, and 14 bases lay in between. Germline loops: CDR1 ENHRY, CDR2 SYGVKD. As DNA, the CDR3 is TGTGCCATCAGCACCACAGGTGCCGACACCGGGGAGCTGTTTTTT. Its protein product is CAISTTGADTGELFF.

The rearrangement links TRBV9 to TRBJ2-7; D possibly matches TRBD1 or TRBD2 (5 bases each). The CDR3 runs 14 residues. V dropped 4 bases and J dropped 7 bases, with 18 bases sitting between them. Per germline, CDR1 SGDLS and CDR2 YYNGEE. In DNA form, the CDR3 reads TGTGCCAGCAGCAGCCAAAGGGACCTAGGGGAGCAGTACTTC. This sequence encodes CASSSQRDLGEQYF.

The chain links TRBV7-8 to TRBJ1-1; D gene unclear. V lost 1 base to trimming and J lost 1 base, with 10 bases between them. Germline V CDR1 and CDR2: SGHVS, FQNEAQ. This CDR3 has 15 amino acids. The CDR3 region has the DNA TGTGCCAGCAGCTTAGGGTCGATTCAGAACACTGAAGCTTTCTTT. Translating gives CASSLGSIQNTEAFF.